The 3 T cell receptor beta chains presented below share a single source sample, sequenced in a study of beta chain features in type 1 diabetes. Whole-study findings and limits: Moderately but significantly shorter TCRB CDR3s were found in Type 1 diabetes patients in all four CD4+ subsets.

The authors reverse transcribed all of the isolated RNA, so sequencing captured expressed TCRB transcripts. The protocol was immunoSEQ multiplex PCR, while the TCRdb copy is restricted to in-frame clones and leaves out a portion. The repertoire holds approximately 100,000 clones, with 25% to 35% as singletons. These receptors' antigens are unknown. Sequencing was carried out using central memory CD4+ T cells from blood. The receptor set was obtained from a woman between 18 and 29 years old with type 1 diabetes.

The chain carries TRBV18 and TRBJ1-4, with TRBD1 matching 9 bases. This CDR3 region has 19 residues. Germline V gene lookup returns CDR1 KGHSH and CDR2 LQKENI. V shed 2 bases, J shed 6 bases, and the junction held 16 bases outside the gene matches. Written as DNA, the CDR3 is TGTGCCAGCTCACCATCGTTCGTAGTCCCCGGGACAGGGCATGAAAAACTGTTTTTT. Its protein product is CASSPSFVVPGTGHEKLFF.

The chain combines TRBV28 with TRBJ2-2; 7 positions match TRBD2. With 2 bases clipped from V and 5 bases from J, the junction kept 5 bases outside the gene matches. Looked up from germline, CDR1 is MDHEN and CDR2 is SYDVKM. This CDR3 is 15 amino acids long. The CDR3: CASSLVAGRTGELFF. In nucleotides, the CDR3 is TGTGCCAGCAGTTTAGTCGCCGGGAGGACCGGGGAGCTGTTTTTT.

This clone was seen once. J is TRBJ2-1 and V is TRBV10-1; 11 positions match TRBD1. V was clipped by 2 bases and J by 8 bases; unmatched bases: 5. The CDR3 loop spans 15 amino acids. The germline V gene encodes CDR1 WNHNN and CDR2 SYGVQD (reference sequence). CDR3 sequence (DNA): TGCGCCAGCAGTGAGGGGACAGGGGGATGGGATGAGCAGTTCTTC. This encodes CASSEGTGGWDEQFF.